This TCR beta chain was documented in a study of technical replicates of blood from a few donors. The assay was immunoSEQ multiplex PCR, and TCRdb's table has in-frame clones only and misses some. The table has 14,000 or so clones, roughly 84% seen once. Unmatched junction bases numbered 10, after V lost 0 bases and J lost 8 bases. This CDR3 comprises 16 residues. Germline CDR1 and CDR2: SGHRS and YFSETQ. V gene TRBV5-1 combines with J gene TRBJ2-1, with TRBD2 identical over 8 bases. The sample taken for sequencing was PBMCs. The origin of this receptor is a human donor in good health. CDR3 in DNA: TGCGCCAGCAGCTTGGGGAACGGGAGGGCCGTGGATGAGCAGTTCTTC. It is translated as CASSLGNGRAVDEQFF.